Below, one TCR beta chain is given with its context. Its antigen remains unidentified. There are no base qualities to consult, and no much larger clone falls within one base. Collaborating institutions collected whole blood in K2EDTA tubes following their own protocols. For TCRbeta analysis, collaborator samples were shipped as frozen whole blood, as isolated PBMCs, or as DNA extracted from either sample type. These data come from a study of blood T cell repertoires in COVID-19 (dated by TCRdb to about 2020). Regarding the study in general: Collaborator samples came from the United States, Italy and Spain and covered acute and convalescent phases of COVID-19. The prospective study material was composed of cDNA or gDNA derived from T cells, B-cell-depleted T cells, or PBMCs. Where HLA class I and class II types were available, the types were taken from metadata supplied by the sample provider, not from assay-based typing. A de-identified subject ID, COVID-19 status, age in years and sex were almost always included in the sample metadata. The dataset comprised deeply sampled blood TCRbeta repertoires from subjects exposed to, actively infected with, or recovered from COVID-19. The repertoires were made available in a free public database intended to serve as a resource for research on the immune response to SARS-CoV-2. The samples were drawn from the first 160 participants of the ongoing ImmuneRACE study and from over a thousand subjects provided by 6 global collaborators.

What the study reported, not specific to this receptor: The amount of clinical and demographic metadata varied by source and participant and was provided uncurated.

TCRbeta CDR3 regions were amplified from genomic DNA using the immunoSEQ Assay, a bias-controlled multiplex PCR. As for the original processing: The number of nucleated cells in each sample was estimated from the amplification of reference gene primers within the assay. To quantify the absolute abundance of each unique TCRbeta CDR3 rearrangement, sequence reads were collapsed and filtered. For each sample, productive Simpson clonality was calculated by taking the square root of Simpson's diversity index across productive rearrangements. TCRdb obtained this table from immuneACCESS and retained in-frame rearrangements with V and J assigned. These tables miss some clones; where compared with another copy, unresolved V genes account for less than half of the shortfall, and the remainder is unexplained. The D gene and trimming were derived from the DNA, and the V and J assignments and clone size from that table. The table for this sample lists approximately 25,000 clones; 75% to 85% of them were counted only once. The top ten constitute around 16% of the sample.

Via the germline V gene (reference sequence), CDR1 is MNHEY and CDR2 SMNVEV. V is pruned by 1 base and J by 3 bases, leaving 10 bases of the junction without a gene match. Counted from cysteine to phenylalanine, this CDR3 has 17 amino acids. Here the CDR3 DNA is all that survives: 51 bases in frame from base 1. This receptor chain uses TRBV27 and TRBJ2-3; 7 bases in the junction line up with TRBD2. The clonotype originates from a man older than 75 with active or convalescent COVID-19. Sequencing used peripheral blood. The CDR3 protein: CASSLFGGGPWTDTQYF. The bases are TGTGCCAGCAGTTTATTCGGGGGAGGGCCTTGGACAGATACGCAGTATTTT.